This TCR beta chain was sequenced in a study of regulatory T cells in long-lasting Graves disease. The TCR beta library used iRepertoire HTBI primers with Arm-PCR amplification of CDR3. TCRdb reprocessed the multiplex PCR reads with MiXCR, giving one entry per CDR3 protein. The sample includes 300,000 to 400,000 distinct CDR3 sequences, around a sixth of them seen just once. Germline loops: CDR1 SQVTM, CDR2 ANQGSEA. The CDR3 consists of 18 residues. V was pared by 6 bases and J by 7 bases, with 20 bases of the junction left unmatched. Study-wide results and limits: Persistent disease favored TRBV28, TRBJ1-2 and TRBJ2-5. Accuracy might have suffered from few samples. Thyroid tissue went unstudied; only peripheral blood was examined.

Time point specified: newly diagnosed GD, antithyroid drugs for less than 3 months. Scientists built the TCR library using RNA that was extracted from PBMCs. Enrollment of patients was through an endocrinology department in Xi'an, China. To note about this clonotype: Its antigen is unidentified.

The chain combines TRBV29-1 with TRBJ2-1, with 11 positions matching TRBD2. Sequenced here: peripheral blood mononuclear cells (PBMCs), sampled at new diagnosis, from a patient treated with antithyroid drugs. This clonotype was obtained from a female donor with Graves disease. The CDR3 bases are TGCAGCGTGTTGGATCTCCAAACTAGCGGGAGAAAATGGAATGAGCAGTTCTTC. Translation gives CSVLDLQTSGRKWNEQFF.